Below, 5 T cell receptor beta chains from the same sample are listed, as sequenced in a study of blood T cells in healthy people across ages. Alongside a J-beta primer mix, a sample-barcoded 5' primer served in a second PCR lasting roughly 7 to 11 cycles. TCRdb called the 5' RACE reads again in MiXCR, with one record for every CDR3 protein. The data contain roughly 790,000 distinct CDR3 sequences, roughly 47% of them seen just once; the ten biggest clones take up 20%. Specimen: blood. Receptors were obtained from a woman aged 55-69 years in good health.

The genes are TRBV24-1 and TRBJ2-3, with 9 bases aligning to TRBD1. Germline V lookup: CDR1 KGHDR, CDR2 SFDVKD. This CDR3 has 14 amino acids. Trimming removed 4 bases from V and 6 bases from J; junction bases left unmatched: 4. CDR3 residues: CATSEGQGVDTQYF. The CDR3, as DNA: TGTGCCACCAGTGAGGGACAGGGAGTCGATACGCAGTATTTT.

The chain has TRBV7-9 and TRBJ2-3; D unclear. This CDR3 spans 15 amino acids. With 1 base removed from V and 0 bases from J, the gap between germline ends came to 8 bases. The germline gives CDR1 SEHNR, CDR2 FQNEAQ (reference sequence). DNA of the CDR3: TGTGCCAGCAGCTTAGTCGGAAATAGCACAGATACGCAGTATTTT. Protein sequence: CASSLVGNSTDTQYF.

V usage is TRBV20-1 and J usage is TRBJ2-7; D may be TRBD1 or TRBD2 (5 bases each). Trimming cost V 5 bases and J 2 bases, with 10 bases left between them. Germline-derived CDR1 and CDR2 are DFQATT and SNEGSKA (reference sequence). The CDR3 spans 12 residues. CDR3 in amino acids: CSAPGPTYEQYF. For the CDR3, the DNA is TGCAGTGCTCCGGGGCCTACCTACGAGCAGTACTTC.

The V gene is TRBV12-3 or TRBV12-4, the J gene TRBJ2-3; D remains ambiguous. The CDR3 extends over 17 amino acids. Trimming left V 10 bases short and J 0 bases short, with 23 bases between. The CDR3 coding sequence is TGTGCCAACCTCCGATCTCGCTCAAAACCTAGCACAGATACGCAGTATTTT. This encodes CANLRSRSKPSTDTQYF.

This clonotype has just a few counts. The genes are TRBV20-1 and TRBJ2-1; either TRBD1 or TRBD2 may supply D (6 bases each). Germline V gives CDR1 DFQATT, CDR2 SNEGSKA (reference sequence). Trimming pared 2 bases from V and 7 bases from J, leaving 12 bases between. The CDR3 is made up of 13 amino acids. This chain's CDR3 is CSARKGGTNEQFF. The CDR3 DNA is TGCAGTGCTAGAAAGGGGGGAACGAATGAGCAGTTCTTC.